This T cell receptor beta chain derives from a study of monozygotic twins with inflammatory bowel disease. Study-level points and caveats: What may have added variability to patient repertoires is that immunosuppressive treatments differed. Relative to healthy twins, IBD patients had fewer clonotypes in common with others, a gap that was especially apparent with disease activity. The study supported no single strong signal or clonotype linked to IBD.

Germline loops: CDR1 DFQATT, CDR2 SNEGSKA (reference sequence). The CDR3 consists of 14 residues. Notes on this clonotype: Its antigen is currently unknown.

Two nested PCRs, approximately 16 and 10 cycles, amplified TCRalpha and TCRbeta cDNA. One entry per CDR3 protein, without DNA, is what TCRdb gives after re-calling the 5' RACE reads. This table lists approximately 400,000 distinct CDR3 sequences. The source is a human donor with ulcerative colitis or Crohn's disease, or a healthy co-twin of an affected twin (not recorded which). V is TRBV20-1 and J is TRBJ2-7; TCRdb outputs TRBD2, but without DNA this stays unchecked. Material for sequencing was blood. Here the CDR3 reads CSARGLAGSREQYF.